This T cell receptor beta chain stems from a study of molecular identifiers for immune sequencing clone quantification. This CDR3 has 15 amino acids. The germline gives CDR1 LGHNA, CDR2 YSLEER. V lost 0 bases to trimming and J lost 6 bases; unmatched junction nucleotides: 6. TCRdb re-analysed the PCR reads in MiXCR, keeping a single row per CDR3 protein. The data show more than 450,000 distinct CDR3 sequences, roughly a fifth seen once. This clonotype was seen repeatedly, ten times or more. The clonotype originates from a human donor in good health. Some libraries in this study had Jurkat cell RNA spiked in. Material: naive CD8+ T cells from blood, with Jurkat cell RNA spiked in. Noted subset: FACS-sorted CD8+CD4-CCR7+CD45RA+ naive T cells. The chain carries TRBV4-3 and TRBJ2-7; 9 bases map to TRBD2. CDR3 DNA: TGCGCCAGCAGCCAAGATCCTGGACTAGCGAGCGAGCAGTACTTC. Translating gives CASSQDPGLASEQYF.